This TCR beta chain was sequenced in a study of beta chain features in type 1 diabetes. Study-wide findings and caveats: A moderate, significant TCRB CDR3 shortening appeared in type 1 diabetes across four CD4+ subsets.

This clone has more than one count but fewer than ten. Antigen specificity is unknown. This CDR3 has 16 residues. The V segment lost 5 bases and the J segment 0 bases; nucleotides outside the gene matches: 6. The germline V gene encodes CDR1 SQVTM and CDR2 ANQGSEA. Of the isolated RNA, all was reverse transcribed, and so the sequenced material was expressed TCRB transcripts. Clones were read by immunoSEQ multiplex PCR, and TCRdb kept only the in-frame ones, dropping some. Counted here are around 50,000 clones, 35% to 55% occurring once; the ten biggest clones make up around 0.13%. The clonotype originates from a man aged 25-45 years with type 1 diabetes. The V call is TRBV29-1, the J call TRBJ2-1; 11 bases map to TRBD2. Material for sequencing was stem cell memory CD4+ T cells from blood. DNA for the CDR3: TGCAGCGTTCTTAAGACTAGCGGGAACTCCTACAATGAGCAGTTCTTC. Translation: CSVLKTSGNSYNEQFF.